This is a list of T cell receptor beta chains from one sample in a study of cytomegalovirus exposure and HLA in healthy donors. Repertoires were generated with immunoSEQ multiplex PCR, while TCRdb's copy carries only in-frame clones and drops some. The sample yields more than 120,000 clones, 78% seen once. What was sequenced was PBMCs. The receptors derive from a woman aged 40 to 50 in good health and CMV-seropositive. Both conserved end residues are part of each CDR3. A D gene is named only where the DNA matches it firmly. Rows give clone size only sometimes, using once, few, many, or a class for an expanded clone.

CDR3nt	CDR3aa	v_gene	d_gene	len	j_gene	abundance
TGTGCCAGCAGTTACGCGGGAAATTACGAGCAGTACTTC	CASSYAGNYEQYF	TRBV6-5	NA	13	TRBJ2-7	NA
TGTGCCAGCAGCTTATACCCCGGACTAGCGGGAAGGTACAATGAGCAGTTCTTC	CASSLYPGLAGRYNEQFF	TRBV7-8	TRBD2	18	TRBJ2-1	once
TGTGCCAGCAGCCTGGGGCTAGCGGACAATGAGCAGTTCTTC	CASSLGLADNEQFF	TRBV9	TRBD2	14	TRBJ2-1	NA
TGCGCCAGCAGCCGGGGACAGGGTCGAGAGACCCAGTACTTC	CASSRGQGRETQYF	TRBV5-1	TRBD1	14	TRBJ2-5	NA
TGTGCCAGCAGCCAAGGATCACTAGCGGGTATCTACGAGCAGTACTTC	CASSQGSLAGIYEQYF	TRBV14	TRBD2	16	TRBJ2-7	NA
TGCGCCAGCAGCCTACGACAGGGGGCGAACAGTGAGACCCAGTACTTC	CASSLRQGANSETQYF	TRBV5-1	TRBD1	16	TRBJ2-5	few
TGTGCCAGCAGTCCAGCGTCGCGACAGGGGTACGAGCAGTACTTC	CASSPASRQGYEQYF	TRBV28	TRBD1	15	TRBJ2-7	NA
TGTGCCAGCAGTGAGGCTGGACTCTACACCGGGGAGCTGTTTTTT	CASSEAGLYTGELFF	TRBV2	NA	15	TRBJ2-2	NA
TGCGCCATCGACCGTATGGGCTTGTGGCCCCCGGGAGTCCGTTACGAGCAGTACTTC	CAIDRMGLWPPGVRYEQYF	TRBV5-1	NA	19	TRBJ2-7	NA
TGCGCCAGCAGCCAAGAGGAGAACTATGGCTACACCTTC	CASSQEENYGYTF	TRBV4-1	NA	13	TRBJ1-2	NA
TGCGCCAGCAGCCAAGCAAAAACGGGAACGTATTACGAGCAGTACTTC	CASSQAKTGTYYEQYF	TRBV4-1	NA	16	TRBJ2-7	NA
TGTGCCACCGGGGGGGTCAATCAGCCCCAGCATTTT	CATGGVNQPQHF	TRBV15	NA	12	TRBJ1-5	NA
TGTGCCAGCAGCTTGGAGCGGCGGGAGGGCCCTTTGTTCTTC	CASSLERREGPLFF	TRBV7-9	TRBD2	14	TRBJ2-1	few
TGCGCCAGCAGCCAAGATCCGGTCTCTGGGGCCAACGTCCTGACTTTC	CASSQDPVSGANVLTF	TRBV4-1	NA	16	TRBJ2-6	NA
TGTGCCAGCAGTCCCCCAAACAGGGCCTACGAGCAGTACTTC	CASSPPNRAYEQYF	TRBV28	NA	14	TRBJ2-7	NA
TGTGCCAGCAGTTTAGACAATTACAATGAGCAGTTCTTC	CASSLDNYNEQFF	TRBV28	NA	13	TRBJ2-1	NA
TGTGCCTGGAGCGTAGATATCAATGGCAATGAGCAGTTCTTC	CAWSVDINGNEQFF	TRBV30	NA	14	TRBJ2-1	NA
TGTGCCAGCAGTGTTGTACTAGCGGGCGAGCAGTACTTC	CASSVVLAGEQYF	TRBV2	TRBD2	13	TRBJ2-7	NA
TGTGCCAGCAGTAAGACAGGGCGGGCCTATGGCTACACCTTC	CASSKTGRAYGYTF	TRBV2	TRBD1	14	TRBJ1-2	NA
TGTGCCAGCAGCTTGGAAGAGGGCAGTCAGCCCCAGCATTTT	CASSLEEGSQPQHF	TRBV7-6	NA	14	TRBJ1-5	NA
TGTGCCAGCAGTTCTCCCTTTGTAGAGCAGTTCTTC	CASSSPFVEQFF	TRBV6-5	NA	12	TRBJ2-1	NA
TGTGCCAGCAGCTTAGAGGCGCAGGGACTTCCCTACACTGAAGCTTTCTTT	CASSLEAQGLPYTEAFF	TRBV7-6	NA	17	TRBJ1-1	few
TGTGCCAGCAGCCACTTACTAGCGGGGTTGGACTACGAGCAGTACTTC	CASSHLLAGLDYEQYF	TRBV5-6	TRBD2	16	TRBJ2-7	NA
TGTGCCAGTAGAAGGAAGGGGCGTACCTCATCTCTACCGGAAAAACTGTTTTTT	CASRRKGRTSSLPEKLFF	TRBV19	NA	18	TRBJ1-4	NA
TGTGCCAGCAGCTCTAGCGGGAGGGGTTTCCAAGAGACCCAGTACTTC	CASSSSGRGFQETQYF	TRBV5-8	TRBD2	16	TRBJ2-5	NA
TGCGCCAGCAGCCATCCAGACAGGGGTTACACCATATATTTT	CASSHPDRGYTIYF	TRBV4-1	TRBD1	14	TRBJ1-3	few
TGTGCCAGCAGCTCGGGACAGGGGGCTAGGGAGACCCAGTACTTC	CASSSGQGARETQYF	TRBV7-9	TRBD1	15	TRBJ2-5	NA
TGTGCCAGCAGCGGACGGACTCGCGGGACCACTTCCGAGTATTTT	CASSGRTRGTTSEYF	TRBV11-2	NA	15	TRBJ2-3	NA
TGCGCCAGCAGCCAAGAGACATTGGGGGCCCAGCAAGCCGGGGAGCTGTTTTTT	CASSQETLGAQQAGELFF	TRBV4-1	NA	18	TRBJ2-2	NA
TGTGCCTGGAGTTGGGGAGCGAGCCAGGAAAAACTGTTTTTT	CAWSWGASQEKLFF	TRBV30	NA	14	TRBJ1-4	NA
TGTGCCAGCAGTTTCGGGATCTCCCGGATCGATGAGCAGTTCTTC	CASSFGISRIDEQFF	TRBV28	NA	15	TRBJ2-1	NA
TGTGCCAGCAGTTTATCCCTAGCGGGGGTTTACGAGCAGTACTTC	CASSLSLAGVYEQYF	TRBV28	TRBD2	15	TRBJ2-7	NA
TGTGCCAGTAGTTCCAGGGGATCGCAAGAGACCCAGTACTTC	CASSSRGSQETQYF	TRBV19	NA	14	TRBJ2-5	NA